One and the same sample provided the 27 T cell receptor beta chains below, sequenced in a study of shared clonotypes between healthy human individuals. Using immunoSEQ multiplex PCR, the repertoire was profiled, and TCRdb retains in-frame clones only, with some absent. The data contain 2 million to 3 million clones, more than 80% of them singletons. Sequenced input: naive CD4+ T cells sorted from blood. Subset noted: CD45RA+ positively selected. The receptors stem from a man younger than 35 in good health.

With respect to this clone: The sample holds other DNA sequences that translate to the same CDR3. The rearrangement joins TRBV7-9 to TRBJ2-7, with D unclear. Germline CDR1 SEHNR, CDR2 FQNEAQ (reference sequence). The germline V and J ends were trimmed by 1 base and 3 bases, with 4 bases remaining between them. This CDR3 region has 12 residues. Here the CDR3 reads CASSLVGYEQYF. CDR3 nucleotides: TGTGCCAGCAGCTTAGTTGGCTACGAGCAGTACTTC. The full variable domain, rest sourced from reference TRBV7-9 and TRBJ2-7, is DTGVSQNPRHKITKRGQNVTFRCDPISEHNRLYWYRQTLGQGPEFLTYFQNEAQLEKSRLLSDRFSAERPKGSFSTLEIQRTEQGDSAMYLCASSLVGYEQYFGPGTRLTVT.

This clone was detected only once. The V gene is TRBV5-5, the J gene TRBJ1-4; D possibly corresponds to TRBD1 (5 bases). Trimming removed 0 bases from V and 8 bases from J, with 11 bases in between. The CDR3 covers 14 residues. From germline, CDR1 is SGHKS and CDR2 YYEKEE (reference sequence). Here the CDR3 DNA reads TGTGCCAGCAGCTTGGCTGGAAAGGGGGAAAAACTGTTTTTT. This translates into CASSLAGKGEKLFF.

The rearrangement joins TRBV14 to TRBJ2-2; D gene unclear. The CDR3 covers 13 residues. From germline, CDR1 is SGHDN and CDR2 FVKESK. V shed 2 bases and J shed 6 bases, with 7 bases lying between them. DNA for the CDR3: TGTGCCAGCAGCCAATATTGGGCCGGGGAGCTGTTTTTT. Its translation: CASSQYWAGELFF.

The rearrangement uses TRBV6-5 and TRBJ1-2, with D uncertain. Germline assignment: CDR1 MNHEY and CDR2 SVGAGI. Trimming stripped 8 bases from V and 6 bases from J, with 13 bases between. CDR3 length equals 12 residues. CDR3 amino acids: CASFRAAHGYTF. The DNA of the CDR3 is TGTGCCAGCTTCCGGGCGGCTCATGGCTACACCTTC.

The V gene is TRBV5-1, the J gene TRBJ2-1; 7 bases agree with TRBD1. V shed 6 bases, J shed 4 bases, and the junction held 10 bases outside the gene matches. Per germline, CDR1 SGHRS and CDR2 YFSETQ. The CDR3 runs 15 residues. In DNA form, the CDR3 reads TGCGCCAGCACCGGTCAGGGACAGAGATACAATGAGCAGTTCTTC. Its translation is CASTGQGQRYNEQFF.

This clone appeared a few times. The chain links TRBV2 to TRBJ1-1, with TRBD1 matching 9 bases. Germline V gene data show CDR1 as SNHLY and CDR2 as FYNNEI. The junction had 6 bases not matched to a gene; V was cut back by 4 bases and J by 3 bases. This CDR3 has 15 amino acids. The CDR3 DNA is TGTGCCAGCAGTGGGGACAGGGAGAGGGACACTGAAGCTTTCTTT. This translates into CASSGDRERDTEAFF.

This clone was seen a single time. CDR3 DNA: TGTGCCTGGAGTGGAAAACAAGAGACCCAGTACTTC. Translated: CAWSGKQETQYF. The chain joins TRBV30 to TRBJ2-5; D is uncertain. The ends were cut back, 1 base at V and 2 bases at J, with 5 bases in the middle. In germline, CDR1 is GTSNPN, CDR2 SVGIG (reference sequence). The CDR3 is 12 residues long.

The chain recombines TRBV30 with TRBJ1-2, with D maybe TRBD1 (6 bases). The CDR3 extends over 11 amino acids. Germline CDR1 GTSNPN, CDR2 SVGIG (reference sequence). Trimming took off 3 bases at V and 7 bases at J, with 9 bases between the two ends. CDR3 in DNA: TGTGCCTGGAGGGGAGGGGGTGGCTACACCTTC. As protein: CAWRGGGGYTF. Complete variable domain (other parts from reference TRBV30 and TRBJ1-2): SQTIHQWPATLVQPVGSPLSLECTVEGTSNPNLYWYRQAAGRGLQLLFYSVGIGQISSEVPQNLSASRPQDRQFILSSKKLLLSDSGFYLCAWRGGGGYTFGSGTRLTVV.

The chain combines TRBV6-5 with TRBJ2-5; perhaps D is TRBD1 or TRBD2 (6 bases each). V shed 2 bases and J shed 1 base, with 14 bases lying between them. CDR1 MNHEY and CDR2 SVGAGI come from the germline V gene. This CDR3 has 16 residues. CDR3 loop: CASSYVGGWSQETQYF. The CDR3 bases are TGTGCCAGCAGTTACGTCGGGGGCTGGTCCCAAGAGACCCAGTACTTC.

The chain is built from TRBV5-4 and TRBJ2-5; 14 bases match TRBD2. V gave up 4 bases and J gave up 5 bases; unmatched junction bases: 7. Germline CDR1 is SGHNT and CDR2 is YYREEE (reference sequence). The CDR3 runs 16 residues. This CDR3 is CASSGRLAGGRETQYF. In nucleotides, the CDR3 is TGTGCCAGCAGCGGTAGACTAGCGGGGGGGCGGGAGACCCAGTACTTC.

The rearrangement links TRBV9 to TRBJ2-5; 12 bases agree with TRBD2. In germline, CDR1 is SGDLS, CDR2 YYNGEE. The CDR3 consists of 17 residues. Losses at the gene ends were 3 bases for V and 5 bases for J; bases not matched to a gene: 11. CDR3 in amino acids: CASSADLAGGRGETQYF. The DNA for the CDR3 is TGTGCCAGCAGCGCCGATCTAGCGGGGGGGCGTGGGGAGACCCAGTACTTC.

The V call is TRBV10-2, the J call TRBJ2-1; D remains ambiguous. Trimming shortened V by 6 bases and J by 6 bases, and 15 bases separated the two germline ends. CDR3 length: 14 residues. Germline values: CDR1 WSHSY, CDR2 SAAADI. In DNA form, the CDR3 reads TGCGCCAGCAGGGTGGAGTTGTTTAGCAATGAGCAGTTCTTC. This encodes CASRVELFSNEQFF.

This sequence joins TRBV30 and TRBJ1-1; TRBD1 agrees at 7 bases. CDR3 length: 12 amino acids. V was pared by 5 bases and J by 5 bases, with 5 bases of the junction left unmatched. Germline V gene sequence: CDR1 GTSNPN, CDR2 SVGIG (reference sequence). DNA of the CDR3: TGTGCCTGGCTCAGGGGGTATACTGAAGCTTTCTTT. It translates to CAWLRGYTEAFF.

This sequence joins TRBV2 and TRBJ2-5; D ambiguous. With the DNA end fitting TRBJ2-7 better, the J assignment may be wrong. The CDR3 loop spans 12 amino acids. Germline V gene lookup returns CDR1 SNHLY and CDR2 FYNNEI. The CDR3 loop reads CASSEPPSEQYF. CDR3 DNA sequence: TGTGCCAGCAGTGAACCCCCTTCCGAGCAGTACTTC.

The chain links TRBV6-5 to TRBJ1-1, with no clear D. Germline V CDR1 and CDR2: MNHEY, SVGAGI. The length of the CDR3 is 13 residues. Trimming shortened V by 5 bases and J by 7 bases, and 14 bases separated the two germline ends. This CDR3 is CASSVRMIGEAFF. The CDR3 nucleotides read TGTGCCAGCAGTGTTCGGATGATAGGTGAAGCTTTCTTT.

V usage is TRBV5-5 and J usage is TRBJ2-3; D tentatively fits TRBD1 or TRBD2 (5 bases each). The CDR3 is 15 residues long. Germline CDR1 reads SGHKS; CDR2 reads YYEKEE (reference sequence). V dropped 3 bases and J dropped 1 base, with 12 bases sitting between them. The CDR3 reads CASSSGPERTDTQYF. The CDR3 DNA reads TGTGCCAGCAGCTCGGGACCCGAACGCACAGATACGCAGTATTTT.

This CDR3 is CASSSGSSGYEQYF. As DNA, the CDR3 is TGTGCCAGCAGCTCAGGGTCTAGCGGCTACGAGCAGTACTTC. The rearrangement uses TRBV7-2 and TRBJ2-7, with 7 nucleotides matching TRBD2. The CDR3 is 14 residues long. Per germline, CDR1 SGHTA and CDR2 FQGNSA. J was trimmed by 3 bases and V by 4 bases; bases with no gene match: 6.

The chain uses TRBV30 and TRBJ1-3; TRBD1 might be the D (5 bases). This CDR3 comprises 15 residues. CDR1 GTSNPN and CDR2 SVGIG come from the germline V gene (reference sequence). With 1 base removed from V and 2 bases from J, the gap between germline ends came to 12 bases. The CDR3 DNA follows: TGTGCCTGGAGTGCGGGTCTGGGGGCTGGAAACACCATATATTTT. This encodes CAWSAGLGAGNTIYF.

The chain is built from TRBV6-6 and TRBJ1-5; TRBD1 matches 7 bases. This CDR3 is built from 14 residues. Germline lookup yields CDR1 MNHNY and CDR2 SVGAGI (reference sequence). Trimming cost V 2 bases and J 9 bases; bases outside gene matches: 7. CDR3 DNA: TGTGCCAGCAGTTACCTACAGGGGCCGGGGCCCCAGCATTTT. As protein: CASSYLQGPGPQHF.

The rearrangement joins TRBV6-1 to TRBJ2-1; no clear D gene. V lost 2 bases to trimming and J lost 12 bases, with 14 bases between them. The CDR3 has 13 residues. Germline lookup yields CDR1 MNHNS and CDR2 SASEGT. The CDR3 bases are TGTGCCAGCAGTGAATACGGACCCCAGGTGCAGTTCTTC. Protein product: CASSEYGPQVQFF.

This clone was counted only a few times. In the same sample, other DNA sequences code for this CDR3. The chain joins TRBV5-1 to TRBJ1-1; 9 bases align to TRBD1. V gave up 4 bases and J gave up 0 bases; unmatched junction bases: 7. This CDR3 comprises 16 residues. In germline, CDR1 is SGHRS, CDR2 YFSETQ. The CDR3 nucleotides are TGCGCCAGCAGCCTGGGACAGGGAAACATGAACACTGAAGCTTTCTTT. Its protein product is CASSLGQGNMNTEAFF.

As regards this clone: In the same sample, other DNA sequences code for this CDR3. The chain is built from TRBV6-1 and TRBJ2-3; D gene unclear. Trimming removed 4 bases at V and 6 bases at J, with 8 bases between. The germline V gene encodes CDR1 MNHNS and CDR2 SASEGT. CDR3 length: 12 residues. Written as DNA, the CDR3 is TGTGCCAGCAGTGGCAACACGGATACGCAGTATTTT. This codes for CASSGNTDTQYF.

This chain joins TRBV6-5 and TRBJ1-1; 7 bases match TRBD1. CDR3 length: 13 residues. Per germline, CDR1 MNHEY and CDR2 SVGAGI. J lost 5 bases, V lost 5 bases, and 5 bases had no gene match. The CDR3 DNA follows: TGTGCCAGCAGTAGACAGGGAAGGACTGAAGCTTTCTTT. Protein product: CASSRQGRTEAFF.

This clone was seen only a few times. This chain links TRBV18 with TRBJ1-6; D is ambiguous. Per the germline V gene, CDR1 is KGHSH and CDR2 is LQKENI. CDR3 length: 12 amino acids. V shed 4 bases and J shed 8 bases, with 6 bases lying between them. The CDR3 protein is CASSLDYSPLHF. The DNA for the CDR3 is TGTGCCAGCTCACTCGATTATTCACCCCTCCACTTT.

This CDR3 reads CASSLLAANSPLHF. The CDR3 DNA follows: TGTGCCAGCAGCTTATTGGCGGCAAATTCACCCCTCCACTTT. V is TRBV7-8 and J is TRBJ1-6; D is undetermined. Germline lookup yields CDR1 SGHVS and CDR2 FQNEAQ. V was clipped by 2 bases and J by 7 bases, with 9 bases between them. The CDR3 is 14 amino acids.

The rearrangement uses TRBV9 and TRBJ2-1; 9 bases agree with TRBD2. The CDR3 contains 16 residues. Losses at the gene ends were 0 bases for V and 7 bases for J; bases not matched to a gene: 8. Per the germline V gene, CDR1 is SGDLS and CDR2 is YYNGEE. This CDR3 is CASSVDLAGRGNEQFF. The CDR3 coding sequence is TGTGCCAGCAGCGTAGACCTAGCGGGGAGAGGGAATGAGCAGTTCTTC.

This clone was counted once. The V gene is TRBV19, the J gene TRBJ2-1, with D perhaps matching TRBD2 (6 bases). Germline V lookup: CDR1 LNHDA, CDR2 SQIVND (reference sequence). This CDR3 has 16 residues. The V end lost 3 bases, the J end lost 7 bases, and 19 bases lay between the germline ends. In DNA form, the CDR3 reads TGTGCCAGTAGTATCTACTCTAGCGTCTACCTAAATGAGCAGTTCTTC. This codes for CASSIYSSVYLNEQFF.